This TCR beta chain originates from a study of STAT3 mutations in large granular lymphocyte leukemia. On the study more broadly: Among longitudinally sequenced T-LGLL patients, roughly half had canonical activating STAT3 mutations detected. More than half of T-LGLL patients received immunosuppressive therapy.

TCRdb keeps only in-frame clones here, not all; method: immunoSEQ multiplex PCR. The data hold 20,000 or so clones, with approximately 90% observed a single time. Notes on the study in general: TCR clonotype switching after therapy occurred in about 30% of the 18 patients. In T-cell large granular lymphocyte leukemia, about half of patients showed multiple immunodominant subclonotypes. No sample exists from the first appearance of each clone.

Points on this clone: Its matching antigen is unknown.

The sequencing sample was made of peripheral blood mononuclear cells. This TCR was recovered from a man aged 60-69 years with T-cell large granular lymphocyte leukemia. Some clones in this sample may be carry-over from other donors' samples.

The CDR3 protein is CASSPHRNEQYF. The CDR3 bases are TGTGCCAGCAGCCCCCACCGAAACGAGCAGTACTTC. The rearrangement joins TRBV7-4 to TRBJ2-7; D is uncertain. This CDR3 has 12 residues. V was pared by 5 bases and J by 5 bases, with 10 bases between. CDR1 is SGHVT, CDR2 SQSDAQ, per germline.